The clone carrying this T cell receptor (beta chain) has only a few counts. Amplification of TCR alpha and beta CDR3 regions from RNA used iRepertoire nested multiplex PCR. TCRdb passed the multiplex PCR reads through MiXCR, listing each CDR3 protein once. The sample includes a few hundred thousand distinct CDR3 sequences, roughly 41% of them seen just once. Germline assignment: CDR1 SGHTA and CDR2 FQGNSA. The CDR3 is 15 amino acids. V dropped 1 base and J dropped 4 bases, with 14 bases sitting between them. This entry is derived from a study of glioma-infiltrating T cells. Study in general: Glioma patients had dexamethasone for six or fewer days before surgery.

Sequenced: glioma tissue, nonneoplastic brain tissue, or PBMCs (not recorded which). The genes are TRBV7-2 and TRBJ2-7, with D possibly matching TRBD1 (5 bases). This clonotype was obtained from a human donor with low-grade glioma or glioblastoma, undergoing nonglioma brain surgery, or in good health (not recorded which). CDR3 in amino acids: CASSLERRASYEQYF. The DNA of the CDR3 is TGTGCCAGCAGCTTAGAGCGCAGGGCCTCGTACGAGCAGTACTTC. The whole variable domain, remainder taken from reference TRBV7-2 and TRBJ2-7, is GAGVSQSPSNKVTEKGKDVELRCDPISGHTALYWYRQSLGQGLEFLIYFQGNSAPDKSGLPSDRFSAERTGGSVSTLTIQRTQQEDSAVYLCASSLERRASYEQYFGPGTRLTVT.